One T cell receptor beta chain is described in this entry. This entry belongs to a study of blood T cell repertoires in COVID-19. Assay: immunoSEQ multiplex PCR; the TCRdb copy retains only in-frame clones and omits some. The sample has a few hundred thousand clones, over 75% seen once; the top ten hold roughly 2%. Enrollees, about 18 to 90 years old, lived in 25 or so US areas. In assigning cohorts, the study relied on participant-reported clinical history. Sequencing was performed on PBMCs or T cells enriched from blood (not recorded which). This clonotype originated in a man between 35 and 55 years old in a cohort exposed to, infected with or recovered from COVID-19 (not recorded which).

CDR3 DNA: TGTGCCACCAGTGTGAGGGCGGGAGTCGCTGATACGCAGTATTTT. It specifies CATSVRAGVADTQYF. The rearrangement uses TRBV24-1 and TRBJ2-3; TRBD2 matches 7 bases. Germline values: CDR1 KGHDR, CDR2 SFDVKD. The J segment lost 6 bases and the V segment lost 5 bases, leaving 10 bases of the junction unmatched. The CDR3 loop spans 15 amino acids.